This record looks at one T cell receptor (beta chain) sequence and its context. The antigen is undetermined. The PCR made use of 60 Vbeta and 13 Jbeta primers. Clones were read by immunoSEQ multiplex PCR, and TCRdb kept only the in-frame ones, dropping some. The sample table sets out over 100,000 clones. The data belong to a study of cytomegalovirus exposure and HLA in healthy donors. General study points: Highest at DRB1 and lowest at HLA-C, TCR association rates differed among HLA loci in a later analysis. Some TCR beta chains (about 180 of them) were listed as cytomegalovirus-associated. With later analysis, a missense DCLRE1C variant became linked to TCR beta V- and J-gene trimming. In a later analysis, an Asian-associated ancestry cluster reportedly showed fewer N-insertions than the roughly 650-donor mean.

This CDR3 region has 13 residues. Trimming took off 2 bases at V and 0 bases at J, with 5 bases between the two ends. Germline CDR1 reads SGHDT; CDR2 reads YYEEEE. The TCR comes from a man aged 18 to 29 in good health and CMV-seronegative. This sequence joins TRBV5-6 and TRBJ1-1; no firm D call. Sequencing was performed on PBMCs. CDR3 residues: CASSFSVNTEAFF. CDR3 DNA sequence: TGTGCCAGCAGCTTTTCTGTGAACACTGAAGCTTTCTTT. Full variable domain (rest looked up from reference TRBV5-6 and TRBJ1-1): DAGVTQSPTHLIKTRGQQVTLRCSPKSGHDTVSWYQQALGQGPQFIFQYYEEEERQRGNFPDRFSGHQFPNYSSELNVNALLLGDSALYLCASSFSVNTEAFFGQGTRLTVV.